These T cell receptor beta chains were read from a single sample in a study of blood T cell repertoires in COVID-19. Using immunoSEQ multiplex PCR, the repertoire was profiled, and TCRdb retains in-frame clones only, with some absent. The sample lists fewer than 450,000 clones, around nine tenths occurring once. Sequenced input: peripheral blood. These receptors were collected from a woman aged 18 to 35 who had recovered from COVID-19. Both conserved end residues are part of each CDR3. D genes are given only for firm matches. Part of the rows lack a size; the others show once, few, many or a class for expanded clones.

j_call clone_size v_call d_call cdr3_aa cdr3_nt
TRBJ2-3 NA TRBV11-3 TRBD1 CASSSQGPSTDTQYF TGTGCCAGCAGCTCACAGGGGCCTAGCACAGATACGCAGTATTTT
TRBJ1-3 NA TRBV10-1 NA CASSESNRVEDRNTIYF TGCGCCAGCAGTGAGTCGAACAGGGTGGAAGATCGAAACACCATATATTTT
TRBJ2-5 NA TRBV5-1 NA CASSSGTLIGGKETQYF TGCGCCAGCAGCTCCGGGACACTCATCGGGGGGAAAGAGACCCAGTACTTC
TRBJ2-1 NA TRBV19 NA CASRARGALPQFF TGTGCCAGTAGGGCCAGGGGCGCACTACCGCAGTTCTTC
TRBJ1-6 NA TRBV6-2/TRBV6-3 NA CASSAGRSPLHF TGTGCCAGCAGTGCGGGGCGGTCACCCCTCCACTTT
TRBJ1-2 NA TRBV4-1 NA CASSQDRGFGSNYGYTF TGCGCCAGCAGCCAAGATCGGGGGTTCGGTTCTAACTATGGCTACACCTTC
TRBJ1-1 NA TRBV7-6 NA CASRISAEAFF TGTGCCAGCAGGATATCGGCTGAAGCTTTCTTT
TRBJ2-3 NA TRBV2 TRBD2 CASSEWGSGGDTQYF TGTGCCAGCAGTGAATGGGGTAGCGGGGGGGATACGCAGTATTTT
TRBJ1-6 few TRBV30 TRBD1 CAWSGQGNSPLHF TGTGCCTGGAGTGGACAGGGTAATTCACCCCTCCACTTT
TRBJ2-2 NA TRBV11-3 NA CASSLGGQNTGELFF TGTGCCAGCAGCTTAGGGGGACAGAACACCGGGGAGCTGTTTTTT
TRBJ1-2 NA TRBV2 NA CASSGRWGGGYGYTF TGTGCCAGCAGTGGGAGGTGGGGGGGCGGCTATGGCTACACCTTC
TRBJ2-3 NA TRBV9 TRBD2 CASSLKAGDSDTQYF TGTGCCAGCAGCTTGAAAGCGGGAGATTCCGATACGCAGTATTTT
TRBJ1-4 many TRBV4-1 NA CASSHGGEKLFF TGCGCCAGCAGCCACGGAGGTGAAAAACTGTTTTTT
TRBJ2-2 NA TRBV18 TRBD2 CASSPSSGRRNTGELFF TGTGCCAGCTCACCGTCTAGCGGGAGGCGCAACACCGGGGAGCTGTTTTTT
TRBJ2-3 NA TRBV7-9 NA CASSSTALGPDTQYF TGTGCCAGCAGTTCAACGGCCCTGGGGCCAGATACGCAGTATTTT
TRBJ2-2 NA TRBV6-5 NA CASSFPDSSNTGELFF TGTGCCAGCAGTTTCCCGGACAGTTCGAACACCGGGGAGCTGTTTTTT
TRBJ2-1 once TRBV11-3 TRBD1 CASSLGTGFDNEQFF TGTGCCAGCAGCTTAGGGACAGGGTTTGACAATGAGCAGTTCTTC
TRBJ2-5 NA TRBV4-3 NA CASSPTPAGETQYF TGCGCCAGCAGCCCCACGCCGGCAGGAGAGACCCAGTACTTC
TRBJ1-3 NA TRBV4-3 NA CASSQAGDRNTIYF TGCGCCAGCAGCCAAGCAGGGGACCGAAACACCATATATTTT
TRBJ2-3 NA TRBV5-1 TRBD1 CASSKDRATSTDTQYF TGCGCCAGCAGCAAGGACAGGGCAACTAGCACAGATACGCAGTATTTT
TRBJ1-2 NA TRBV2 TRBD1 CASSYRGRGYGYTF TGTGCCAGCAGTTACAGGGGGCGGGGGTATGGCTACACCTTC
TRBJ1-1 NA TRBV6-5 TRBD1 CASSYSDRVSAKAFF TGTGCCAGCAGTTACTCGGACAGGGTGTCAGCAAAAGCTTTCTTT
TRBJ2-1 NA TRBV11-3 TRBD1 CASSSDRGRTRDEQFF TGTGCCAGCAGCTCGGACAGGGGCCGGACTAGGGATGAGCAGTTCTTC
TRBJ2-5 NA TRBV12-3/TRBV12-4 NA CASTMTPLETQYF TGTGCCAGCACCATGACTCCCCTAGAGACCCAGTACTTC
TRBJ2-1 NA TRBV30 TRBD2 CAWSWESGPGGEQFF TGTGCCTGGAGTTGGGAAAGCGGCCCGGGGGGGGAGCAGTTCTTC
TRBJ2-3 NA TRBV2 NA CASSGYPLGRATDTQYF TGTGCCAGCAGTGGATACCCCCTAGGGCGGGCCACAGATACGCAGTATTTT
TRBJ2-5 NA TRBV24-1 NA CATSNSGVQETQYF TGTGCCACCAGTAACTCGGGGGTACAGGAGACCCAGTACTTC
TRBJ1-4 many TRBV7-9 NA CASSSANEKLFF TGTGCCAGCAGCTCCGCTAATGAAAAACTGTTTTTT
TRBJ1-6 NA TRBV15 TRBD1 CATSTYRGHRDSPLHF TGTGCCACCAGCACGTACAGGGGGCATAGGGATTCACCCCTCCACTTT
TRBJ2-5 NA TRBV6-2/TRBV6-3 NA CASRPIGGETQYF TGTGCCAGCAGACCTATCGGAGGAGAGACCCAGTACTTC
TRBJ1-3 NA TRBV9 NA CASSVAGGGNTIYF TGTGCCAGCAGCGTAGCGGGTGGTGGAAACACCATATATTTT
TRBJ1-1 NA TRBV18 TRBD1 CASSSETGGNTEAFF TGTGCCAGCTCATCGGAGACAGGGGGGAACACTGAAGCTTTCTTT
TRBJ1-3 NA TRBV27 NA CASSLSGVGNTIYF TGTGCCAGCAGTTTAAGCGGGGTTGGAAACACCATATATTTT
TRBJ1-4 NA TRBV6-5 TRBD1 CASSYDRGQGKLFF TGTGCCAGCAGTTACGACAGGGGTCAGGGAAAACTGTTTTTT
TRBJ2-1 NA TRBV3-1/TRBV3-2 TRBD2 CASSLRLAGDGGYNEQFF TGTGCCAGCAGCCTAAGGCTAGCGGGAGACGGGGGGTACAATGAGCAGTTCTTC
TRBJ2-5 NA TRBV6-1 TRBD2 CASSEAGVAETQYF TGTGCCAGCAGTGAGGCGGGAGTAGCGGAGACCCAGTACTTC
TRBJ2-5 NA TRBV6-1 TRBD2 CASSEGSPGTTQETQYF TGTGCCAGCAGTGAAGGGTCTCCCGGGACTACCCAAGAGACCCAGTACTTC
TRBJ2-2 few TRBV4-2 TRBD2 CASSQDWSGRTTGELFF TGTGCCAGCAGCCAAGATTGGAGCGGGAGGACTACCGGGGAGCTGTTTTTT
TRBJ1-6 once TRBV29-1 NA CSVGGGGDSPLHF TGCAGCGTTGGGGGCGGGGGGGATTCACCCCTCCACTTT
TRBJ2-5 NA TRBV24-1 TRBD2 CATSDPSSGSINLAETQYF TGTGCCACCAGTGACCCCTCTAGCGGGAGTATTAATTTGGCGGAGACCCAGTACTTC
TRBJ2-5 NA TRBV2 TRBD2 CASSASSGQETQYF TGTGCCAGCAGCGCGTCTAGCGGACAAGAGACCCAGTACTTC